The 10 T cell receptor beta chains reported below all come from one sample, sequenced in a study of regulatory T cells in long-lasting Graves disease. Assembly of TCR beta libraries relied on iRepertoire HTBI primers together with Arm-PCR of CDR3 regions. TCRdb fed the multiplex PCR reads into MiXCR, producing one record per CDR3 protein. The sample comprises some 500,000 distinct CDR3 sequences, more than 15% of which are singletons, and more than 20% rests with the top ten. Time point meaning: newly diagnosed GD, antithyroid drugs for less than 3 months. From RNA extracted from PBMCs, the TCR library was made. These data also featured in a second study, about T cells in Graves' hyperthyroidism and ophthalmopathy.

Specimen: peripheral blood mononuclear cells (PBMCs), collected at new diagnosis, from a patient treated with antithyroid drugs. All receptors come from a woman aged 35-65 years with Graves disease.

This clonotype appeared many times. The chain employs TRBV9 and TRBJ2-3, with 7 bases identical to TRBD2. In germline, CDR1 is SGDLS, CDR2 YYNGEE. This CDR3 contains 15 residues. The V segment lost 7 bases and the J segment 0 bases; nucleotides outside the gene matches: 8. CDR3 sequence reads: CASGPTGLSTDTQYF. As DNA, the CDR3 is TGTGCCAGCGGGCCTACGGGACTAAGCACAGATACGCAGTATTTT.

This clonotype appeared many times. V is TRBV3-1 and J is TRBJ1-1, with D perhaps matching TRBD1 (5 bases). Looked up from germline, CDR1 is LGHDT and CDR2 is YNNKEL (reference sequence). The CDR3 runs to 16 residues. Trimming stripped 4 bases from V and 4 bases from J, with 19 bases between. CDR3 amino acids: CASSLGDGPRSTEAFF. The CDR3 DNA reads TGTGCCAGCAGCCTCGGGGACGGACCCAGGTCCACTGAAGCTTTCTTT.

Details on this clonotype: A read error may explain this, as a much larger clone is one base away. The chain uses TRBV19 and TRBJ1-1; D may be TRBD1 (5 bases). Germline assignment: CDR1 LNHDA and CDR2 SQIVND (reference sequence). The CDR3 contains 14 residues. The CDR3 DNA sequence: TGTGCCAGTAGCCCACGACAGATTAACACTGAAGCTTCCTTT. Translation gives CASSPRQINTEASF.

In this sample, this clonotype turned up many times. This sequence joins TRBV11-2 and TRBJ2-1, with D perhaps matching TRBD2 (6 bases). V was clipped by 1 base and J by 6 bases, with 13 bases between them. This CDR3 is 15 amino acids long. Germline values: CDR1 SGHAT, CDR2 FQNNGV. Here the CDR3 reads CASSLAGEAVNEQFF. CDR3 coding DNA: TGTGCCAGCAGCTTAGCTGGGGAGGCGGTCAATGAGCAGTTCTTC.

The V and J genes are TRBV18 and TRBJ1-4; 7 nucleotides line up with TRBD1. V dropped 3 bases and J dropped 5; count of bases not matched to a gene: 6. Germline-derived CDR1 and CDR2 are KGHSH and LQKENI. The length of the CDR3 is 15 residues. DNA of the CDR3: TGTGCCAGCTCACCTTCCGGGACAGCCAATGAAAAACTGTTTTTT. Translated, it gives CASSPSGTANEKLFF.

This clonotype was picked up a small number of times. The rearrangement joins TRBV3-1 to TRBJ1-4; D possibly corresponds to TRBD1 (6 bases). CDR1 is LGHDT, CDR2 YNNKEL, per germline (reference sequence). V gave up 5 bases and J gave up 0 bases, with 19 bases separating them. This CDR3 spans 18 amino acids. The CDR3 loop is CASSAGLGHKSTNEKLFF. The CDR3 DNA reads as TGTGCCAGCAGCGCAGGGCTGGGACATAAATCAACTAATGAAAAACTGTTTTTT.

For this clonotype: One base away lies a much larger clone, so this may be a sequencing read error. This chain connects TRBV7-6 to TRBJ2-7, with D possibly being TRBD1 or TRBD2 (5 bases each). Between the trimmed V and J ends, which lost 5 bases and 6 bases, there was a span of 17 bases. CDR3 length: 14 amino acids. CDR1 is SGHVS, CDR2 FNYEAQ, per germline. The CDR3 reads CASSEGRGPTEQYF. CDR3 sequence (DNA): TGTGCCAGCAGCGAGGGACGGGGCCCCACCGAGCAGTACTTC. Full variable domain (outside the CDR3, taken from reference TRBV7-6 and TRBJ2-7): GAGVSQSPRYKVTKRGQDVALRCDPISGHVSLYWYRQALGQGPEFLTYFNYEAQQDKSGLPNDRFSAERPEGSISTLTIQRTEQRDSAMYRCASSEGRGPTEQYFGPGTRLTVT.

This clonotype has only a few counts. The rearrangement joins TRBV4-1 to TRBJ1-6, with D maybe TRBD1 (5 bases). The germline V gene has CDR1 MGHRA and CDR2 YSYEKL. CDR3 length: 14 residues. V lost 1 base to trimming and J lost 10 bases, with 11 bases between them. The CDR3 here is CASSQVQVGSPLHF. The CDR3 DNA is TGCGCCAGCAGCCAAGTACAGGTTGGGTCACCCCTCCACTTT.

This clonotype was recorded at least ten times. This rearrangement joins TRBV6-1 to TRBJ1-2; D is perhaps TRBD1 (6 bases). V shed 6 bases and J shed 3 bases, with 17 bases lying between them. Germline CDR1 MNHNS, CDR2 SASEGT. CDR3 length: 15 amino acids. Here the CDR3 DNA reads TGTGCCAGCAGAGTCCAACAGGGAAATTACTATGGCTACACCTTC. Translation gives CASRVQQGNYYGYTF.

The genes are TRBV15 and TRBJ2-2; D possibly corresponds to TRBD2 (6 bases). Trimming shortened V by 3 bases and J by 2 bases, and 13 bases separated the two germline ends. The germline gives CDR1 LNHNV, CDR2 YYDKDF (reference sequence). The CDR3 covers 16 residues. The CDR3 coding sequence is TGTGCCACCAGCAGGGAGGGGTGGGGAAACACCGGGGAGCTGTTTTTT. Amino acid sequence: CATSREGWGNTGELFF.